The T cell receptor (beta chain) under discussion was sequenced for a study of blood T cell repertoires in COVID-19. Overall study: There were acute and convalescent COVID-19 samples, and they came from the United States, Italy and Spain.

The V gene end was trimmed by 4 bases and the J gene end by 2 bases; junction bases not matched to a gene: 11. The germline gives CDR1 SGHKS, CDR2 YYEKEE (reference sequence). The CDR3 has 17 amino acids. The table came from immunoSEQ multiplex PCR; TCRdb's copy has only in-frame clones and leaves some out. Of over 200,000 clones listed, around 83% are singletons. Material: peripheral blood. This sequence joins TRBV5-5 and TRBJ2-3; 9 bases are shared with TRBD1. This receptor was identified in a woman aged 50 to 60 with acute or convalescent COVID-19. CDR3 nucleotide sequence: TGTGCCAGCAGCATTCGGACAGGGGTCGTTCTCACAGATACGCAGTATTTT. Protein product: CASSIRTGVVLTDTQYF.